Here is one TCR beta chain with its context. Its antigen is currently unknown. Trimming left V 9 bases short and J 1 base short, with 13 bases between. This CDR3 spans 14 amino acids. Germline CDR1 and CDR2: MDHEN and SYDVKM. The sample comes from a study of cytomegalovirus exposure and HLA in healthy donors. General observations from the study: Indistinguishability led to the exclusion of some V segments, TRBV6-2 and TRBV6-3 included.

13 Jbeta primers and 60 Vbeta primers were used for the PCR. The repertoire was sequenced with immunoSEQ multiplex PCR; TCRdb's copy has only in-frame clones and lacks some. The sample holds 110,000 to 150,000 clones, about 78% seen once. This clonotype was sampled from a man aged 40-49 years in good health and CMV-seropositive. V gene TRBV28 combines with J gene TRBJ1-3, with D possibly TRBD1 on 6 matching bases. The sequenced sample consisted of PBMCs. The CDR3 coding sequence is TGTGCCAGTTCCAGGGGTCTGTCTGGAAACACCATATATTTT. It translates to CASSRGLSGNTIYF. The whole variable domain, remainder taken from reference TRBV28 and TRBJ1-3, is DVKVTQSSRYLVKRTGEKVFLECVQDMDHENMFWYRQDPGLGLRLIYFSYDVKMKEKGDIPEGYSVSREKKERFSLILESASTNQTSMYLCASSRGLSGNTIYFGEGSWLTVV.